This T cell receptor beta chain was recovered during a study of T-cell memory formation after mild COVID-19. General study points: Clones shrinking from day 15 to 85 showed even CD4/CD8 mixes; later expanders tilted CD4+. Clones which contracted sat mainly in CM and EM if CD4+, and in EMRA if CD8+.

Regarding this clonotype: The antigen is not known.

UMIs and sample barcodes were carried by the TCR alpha and TCR beta cDNA libraries that 5'RACE produced using constant-segment primers. TCRdb redid the calling of the 5' RACE reads with MiXCR, one entry per CDR3 protein. The sample shows around 250,000 distinct CDR3 sequences, approximately 9% of them seen only once. This CDR3 region has 13 residues. Germline V gene sequence: CDR1 MNHEY, CDR2 SVGAGI. Trimming cost V 6 bases and J 4 bases, with 10 bases left between them. The source of this sequence is a young man who had mild COVID-19 (a few samples of this study predate the infection). Cell type and time point are not known. The chain is built from TRBV6-5 and TRBJ1-3; a weak D match, TRBD1 (6 bases). The sequenced material came from PBMCs or a T cell subset sorted from them (not recorded which). CDR3 sequence: CASSTGLGNTIYF. CDR3 nucleotides: TGTGCCAGCAGCACAGGGCTAGGAAACACCATATATTTT.